This TCR beta chain was sequenced in a study of CD8 T cells in ankylosing spondylitis. TCRdb reanalysed the 5' RACE reads using MiXCR and keeps one entry per CDR3 protein. Among fewer than 80,000 distinct CDR3 sequences, about 5% were seen once, and the ten largest hold roughly 2.3%. This clonotype came up many times. Germline trimming cut 6 bases from V and 4 bases from J; bases unmatched to any gene: 3. The CDR3 loop spans 15 amino acids. CDR1 and CDR2 from the germline V gene are MNHNS and SASEGT. Sequenced input: blood, either unsorted or a sorted T cell fraction (not recorded which). The receptor was isolated from a male donor with ankylosing spondylitis or in good health (not recorded which). V usage is TRBV6-1 and J usage is TRBJ2-2; 12 nucleotides match TRBD2. The CDR3 reads CASSRTSGVTGELFF. CDR3 coding DNA: TGTGCCAGCAGCCGGACTAGCGGGGTCACCGGGGAGCTGTTTTTT.